One TCR beta chain is described in this entry. The antigen is not known. TCRdb's copy holds only in-frame clones and misses some; the assay was immunoSEQ multiplex PCR. The sample includes approximately 80,000 clones, 90% seen only once; the top ten take approximately 3.2%. There are 15 residues in the CDR3. The V and J ends lost 3 bases and 1 base respectively, with 9 bases between them. Germline V gives CDR1 SGHTA, CDR2 FQGTGA. This record comes from a study of T cell responses to AZD1222 COVID-19 vaccine. Investigators merged groups given second doses at roughly 4 or roughly 12 weeks. Overall study findings and caveats: The donor group comprised mostly white British people and more females; the analysis possibly underestimated clonal diversity. There were vaccine-associated CD4 TCRs across spike, dominant at 160-218 and 743-854. Spike-specific TCRs gained breadth and depth after people received two AZD1222 doses.

This TCR was sampled from an adult who received the AZD1222 COVID-19 vaccine. This specimen was peripheral blood, taken 28 days after the second AZD1222 dose. This sequence joins TRBV7-3 and TRBJ2-2; D is perhaps TRBD1 (6 bases). The CDR3 nucleotides read TGTGCCAGCAGCTTGACAGGACGGAACACCGGGGAGCTGTTTTTT. Translated, it gives CASSLTGRNTGELFF.